The clone carrying this T cell receptor beta chain was observed a single time. Its antigen remains unidentified. This entry belongs to a study of OX40 agonist ivuxolimab in advanced cancers. General study results and limits: Expanded peripheral T-cell antigen specificity went undetermined. CD8+ T cells were the subset that, on average, had more expanded clones than CD4+.

Sequencing was performed with immunoSEQ multiplex PCR; in TCRdb, only in-frame clones are kept and a portion is missing. Altogether over 60,000 clones are present, over 75% being singletons, with the ten largest covering around 0.38%. The V gene's germline CDR1 is LNHNV and CDR2 YYDKDF (reference sequence). This CDR3 contains 16 residues. V was clipped by 8 bases and J by 0 bases, with 20 bases between them. The specimen comprised CD4+ or CD8+ T cells sorted from blood, sampled in a trial of the OX40 agonist ivuxolimab. The chain has TRBV15 and TRBJ2-7; either TRBD1 or TRBD2 may supply D (5 bases each). This clonotype was sampled from an adult with an advanced solid tumor such as melanoma, head and neck, liver or kidney cancer. This chain's CDR3 is CATQDLMDGASYEQYF. The CDR3 bases are TGTGCCACCCAAGACCTTATGGACGGGGCCTCCTACGAGCAGTACTTC.